One T cell receptor (beta chain) is described in this entry. Antigen unknown. This CDR3 has 11 residues. In germline, CDR1 is DFQATT, CDR2 SNEGSKA (reference sequence). The V and J ends lost 7 bases and 4 bases respectively, with 10 bases between them. The data derive from a study of cytomegalovirus exposure and HLA in healthy donors. The PCR employed 60 Vbeta primers together with 13 Jbeta primers. Here immunoSEQ multiplex PCR was the method, and the copy in TCRdb shows in-frame clones only, minus some. The sample carries some 70,000 clones, roughly 70% recorded once. Findings and limits, study-wide: Some TCR beta chains (roughly 150 of them) were listed as cytomegalovirus-associated. A few chains tied to CMV proved CMV antigen-specific in vitro.

The receptor was derived from a woman in her twenties or thirties in good health and CMV-seronegative. The chain combines TRBV20-1 with TRBJ1-1, with D maybe TRBD1 (6 bases). Material for sequencing was PBMCs. This chain's CDR3 is CSGRGATEAFF. As DNA, the CDR3 is TGCAGTGGACGGGGGGCCACTGAAGCTTTCTTT.